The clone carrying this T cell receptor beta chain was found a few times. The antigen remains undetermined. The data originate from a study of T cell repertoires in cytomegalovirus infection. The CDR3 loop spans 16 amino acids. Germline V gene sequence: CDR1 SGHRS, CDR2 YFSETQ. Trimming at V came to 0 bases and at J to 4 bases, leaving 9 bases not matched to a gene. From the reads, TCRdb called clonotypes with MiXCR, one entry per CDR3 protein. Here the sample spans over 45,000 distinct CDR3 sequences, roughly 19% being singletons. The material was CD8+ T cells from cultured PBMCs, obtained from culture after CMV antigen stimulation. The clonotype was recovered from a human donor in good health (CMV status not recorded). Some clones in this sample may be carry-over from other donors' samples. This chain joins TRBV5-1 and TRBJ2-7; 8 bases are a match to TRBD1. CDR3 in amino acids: CASSLALRTGTYEQYF. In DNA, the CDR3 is TGCGCCAGCAGCTTGGCCCTCCGGACAGGGACTTACGAGCAGTACTTC.